Sequencing of this TCR beta chain was carried out in a study of cytomegalovirus exposure and HLA in healthy donors. Study background: Early release data held 85 million or so unique TCRs from HLA-typed donors.

There are 12 residues in the CDR3. CDR1 and CDR2 (germline): GTSNPN, SVGIG (reference sequence). This PCR relied on a set of 60 Vbeta primers and 13 Jbeta primers. Some clones are missing from TCRdb's copy, which holds only in-frame ones; the method was immunoSEQ multiplex PCR. The sample yields 35,000 to 40,000 clones, around 70% seen once. Points on this clone: Germline and junction disagree at one end, which may indicate a read error.

The source of this sequence is a man aged 30 to 39 in good health and CMV-seronegative. Sequenced material: PBMCs. The chain employs TRBV30 and TRBJ2-3; D perhaps matches TRBD1 (5 bases). In DNA, the CDR3 is TGTGCCTGGAGTAGCCTCACAGGTACGCAGTATTTT. It translates to CAWSSLTGTQYF.